This TCR beta chain was identified during a study of T cells in Graves' hyperthyroidism and ophthalmopathy. Disease duration was under 3 months in the ophthalmopathy patients, who also had a Clinical Activity Score of at least 3 and a NOSPECS grade of at least 4. Diagnoses were made from clinical symptoms, serum measures (thyroxine and TRAb), thyroid ultrasound and orbital computed tomography. The CDR3 has 15 residues. Germline CDR1 and CDR2: SGHNT and YYREEE (reference sequence). The V end lost 4 bases, the J end lost 7 bases, and 19 bases lay between the germline ends. Amplified regions were TCR beta CDR3 sequences from RNA transcripts. The TCR CDR3 was amplified in a first-round RT-PCR using the HTBI primer set. TCRdb redid the calling of the multiplex PCR reads with MiXCR, one entry per CDR3 protein. The data contain 45,000 to 75,000 distinct CDR3 sequences, around 48% of them singletons. General study results and limits: Through a model of 13 V-J features, ophthalmopathy was separated from stable hyperthyroidism.

This clonotype showed up many times. The antigen remains undetermined. The sequence was collected from a young woman with Graves' ophthalmopathy. Specimen: blood. The J gene is TRBJ2-3, the V gene TRBV5-4, with D perhaps TRBD1 (5 bases). CDR3: CASSPQARRTNTQYF. CDR3 sequence (DNA): TGTGCCAGCAGCCCCCAGGCTAGAAGGACAAATACGCAGTATTTT.